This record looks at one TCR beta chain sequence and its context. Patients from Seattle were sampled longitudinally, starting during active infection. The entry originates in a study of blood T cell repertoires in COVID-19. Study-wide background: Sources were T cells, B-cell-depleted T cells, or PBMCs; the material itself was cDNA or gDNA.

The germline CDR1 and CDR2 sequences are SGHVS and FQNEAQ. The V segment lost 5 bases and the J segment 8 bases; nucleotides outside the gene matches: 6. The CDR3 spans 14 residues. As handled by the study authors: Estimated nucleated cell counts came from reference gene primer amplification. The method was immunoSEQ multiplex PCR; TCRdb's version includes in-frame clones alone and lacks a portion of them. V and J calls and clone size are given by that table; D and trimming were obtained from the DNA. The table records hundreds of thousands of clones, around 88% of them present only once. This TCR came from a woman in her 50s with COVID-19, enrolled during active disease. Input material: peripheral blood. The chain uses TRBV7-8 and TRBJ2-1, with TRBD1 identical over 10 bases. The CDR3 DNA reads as TGTGCCAGCAGCCCCCGACAGGGGGCCTATGAGCAGTTCTTC. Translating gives CASSPRQGAYEQFF.